This TCR beta chain derives from a study of T-cell memory formation after mild COVID-19. The wider study: TCR clusters mostly belonged to single donors. Study results and caveats: CD8+ contracting clones occupied EMRA, while CD4+ ones occupied mainly CM and EM.

TCRdb called the 5' RACE reads again in MiXCR, with one record for every CDR3 protein. The table lists more than 250,000 distinct CDR3 sequences, around 15% of them singletons, with around 21% in the top ten. Concerning this clonotype itself: Its target is unknown.

Per germline, CDR1 KGHSH and CDR2 LQKENI. V lost 3 bases to trimming and J lost 5 bases, with 16 bases between them. The CDR3 sequence is 15 residues long. The sample comprised PBMCs or a T cell subset sorted from them (not recorded which). This sequence originates from a young man who had mild COVID-19 (a few samples of this study predate the infection). Cell type and time point are not known. The J gene is TRBJ1-1, the V gene TRBV18; maybe TRBD1 (6 bases). The CDR3 reads CASSPSGAGRTEAFF. CDR3 sequence (DNA): TGTGCCAGCTCACCTTCGGGGGCGGGGAGAACTGAAGCTTTCTTT. Variable domain in full (rest from reference TRBV18 and TRBJ1-1): NAGVMQNPRHLVRRRGQEARLRCSPMKGHSHVYWYRQLPEEGLKFMVYLQKENIIDESGMPKERFSAEFPKEGPSILRIQQVVRGDSAAYFCASSPSGAGRTEAFFGQGTRLTVV.